This TCR beta chain was obtained from a study of blood T cell repertoires in COVID-19. Study-level background: Italy, Spain and the United States were the sources of the convalescent and acute COVID-19 samples. PBMCs, B-cell-depleted T cells, or T cells were the source of the cDNA or gDNA that made up the material.

The junction had 9 bases not matched to a gene; V was cut back by 9 bases and J by 8 bases. Germline CDR1 and CDR2: MDHEN and SYDVKM. The CDR3 totals 13 residues. Original analysis: Reference gene primer amplification gave nucleated cell count estimates. Using immunoSEQ multiplex PCR, the repertoire was profiled, and TCRdb retains in-frame clones only, with some absent. That table supplies the V and J calls and clone size; D and trimming were determined from the DNA. The sample includes over 13,000 clones, about 90% of them seen just once. Material: peripheral blood. This receptor was obtained from a human donor in a cohort sampled during active COVID-19. The V and J genes are TRBV28 and TRBJ1-4; TRBD1 aligns across 7 bases. DNA for the CDR3: TGTGCCAGTGCCGGGACAGAGAGAGAAAAACTGTTTTTT. Its protein is CASAGTEREKLFF.